What follows describes a single T cell receptor (beta chain). The target antigen is unknown. Expressed TCRB transcripts were sequenced because the entire RNA isolate underwent reverse transcription. Assay: immunoSEQ multiplex PCR; the TCRdb copy retains only in-frame clones and omits some. The data hold hundreds of thousands of clones, with roughly 15% observed a single time. The sample belongs to a study of beta chain features in type 1 diabetes. Study results and caveats: For type 1 diabetes patients, VDJ junctions showed fewer insertions and more deletions.

Per the germline V gene, CDR1 is LGHNA and CDR2 is YSLEER. V shed 0 bases and J shed 3 bases, with 12 bases lying between them. This CDR3 is 16 amino acids long. The chain employs TRBV4-3 and TRBJ2-1; D is possibly TRBD2 (6 bases). This clonotype originated in a young man in good health. Sequenced: central memory CD4+ T cells from blood. In nucleotides, the CDR3 is TGCGCCAGCAGCCAAGATAATAGCGGAATCTACAATGAGCAGTTCTTC. It specifies CASSQDNSGIYNEQFF.